This TCR beta chain was captured by sequencing in a study of regulatory T cells in long-lasting Graves disease (dated by TCRdb to the early 2020s). Some background on the complete study: Patients with newly diagnosed Graves' disease had been on antithyroid drugs for under 3 months. Persistent Graves' disease patients were compared with newly diagnosed Graves' disease patients by peripheral blood TCR sequencing and RNA sequencing. The study took place in China and was registered as a clinical trial. A total of roughly 33 samples underwent TCR sequencing: about 13 from persistent and roughly 20 from newly diagnosed Graves' disease patients.

The protocol used for the library was multiplex PCR. The run used an Illumina HiSeq 4000. TCR beta libraries were built with iRepertoire HTBI primers and Arm-PCR amplification of CDR3 regions. Gel purification was performed on PCR products prior to sequencing. Turning to the authors' computational methods: A total of 62 TRBV and some 15 TRBJ segments were identified across samples and were used for gene usage analysis of CDR3 amino acid clonotypes. Filtered high-quality paired reads were merged into contigs using COPE and FqMerger. BLAST was used to align contigs to IMGT TRBV, TRBD and TRBJ reference genes, with CDR3 defined following IMGT. Highly expanded clones were defined as clonotypes with a frequency above 0.1%. Repertoire diversity was measured by Shannon entropy, and V-J evenness by the Gini coefficient. Clonotypes shared by more than one individual were considered public. TCRdb reprocessing: public reads trimmed at Q25 with fastp, clones called with MiXCR, in-frame beta chains kept. CDR3 protein duplicates are merged, each entry listing the most common genes and DNA. The V and J calls were determined by TCRdb, not by the authors. The sample table records 350,000 to 450,000 distinct CDR3 sequences; about an eighth of these occur just once. Of the sample, approximately 19% is held by the ten largest clones.

Results the study describes overall, beyond this receptor: Patients with persistent disease shared more public clonotypes (under 3,000) than newly diagnosed patients did (more than 900). Preferential use of TRBV28, TRBJ1-2 and TRBJ2-5 was observed in persistent disease, whereas TRBV20-1 and TRBJ2-1 were favored in newly diagnosed disease. Sequencing and analysis were limited to the TCR beta chain. Lower TCR Shannon entropy and fewer highly expanded clones were observed in persistent Graves' disease patients than in newly diagnosed patients, which suggested clonal expansion. The small sample size was acknowledged by the authors as a limitation that may reduce accuracy. Peripheral blood alone was examined, since thyroid tissue, which constituted the primary lesion, could not be accessed.

This specimen's time point label, per the study, means: newly diagnosed GD, antithyroid drugs for less than 3 months. For both TCR sequencing and RNA sequencing, RNA was extracted from PBMCs using TRIzol. The diagnosis of Graves' disease followed American Thyroid Association guidelines. Recruitment of patients was carried out at an endocrinology department in Xi'an, China. Each patient gave 7 to 9.5 milliliters of peripheral blood, collected in an EDTA anticoagulant tube. Ficoll Paque Plus density gradient separation was used to isolate PBMCs, and no additional T cell sorting was done. An Agilent 2100 Bioanalyzer and agarose gel were used to check RNA quality, and a NanoDrop 2000 was used to measure RNA concentration. Worth noting for this clonotype: The antigen it recognizes is unknown. The sample holds no much larger clone one base away, and base qualities are not on file.

V loses 5 bases, J loses 6 bases, and the germline ends lie 14 bases apart. The CDR3, cysteine through phenylalanine, is 14 amino acids long. Kept here is only the CDR3 DNA, which spans 42 bases and is read in frame from base 1. CDR1 and CDR2 (SQVTM, ANQGSEA) derive from the germline V gene. These data also formed part of another study, on T cells in Graves' hyperthyroidism and ophthalmopathy. The second study reports: Stable Graves' hyperthyroidism was defined as no progression to ophthalmopathy during 18 months of follow-up. The hyperthyroidism patients were between 18 and 65 years old and newly diagnosed, with a disease duration of less than 2 months. Any patient with an uncontrolled infection, another autoimmune disease, pregnancy or lactation was excluded. Diagnoses were based on clinical symptoms, serum thyroxine and TRAb, thyroid ultrasound and orbital computed tomography. The first round of RT-PCR for the TCR CDR3 was performed with the HTBI primer set and the Qiagen OneStep RT-PCR kit. Most expanded thyroid clonotypes (frequency above 0.001) were also found in blood, which suggests that blood repertoires may mirror thyroid immune responses. A model built on a 13 V-J signature distinguished ophthalmopathy from stable hyperthyroidism, reaching around 90% sensitivity and under 84% specificity in cross-validation and 80%/75% in testing. During validation, the model predicted progression to ophthalmopathy a median of approximately six months ahead of onset, with around 65% sensitivity and about 75% specificity. TCR V-J signatures able to tell the groups apart were searched for in a discovery cohort of some 97 patients, of whom roughly 42 had Graves' ophthalmopathy and 55 to 60 had stable Graves' hyperthyroidism. Prospective prediction of ophthalmopathy was tested in an independent validation cohort consisting of 18 hyperthyroidism patients and some 15 patients who later progressed to ophthalmopathy. The roughly 90 discovery patients were divided at random into training and test sets in a 7:3 ratio. In addition, the study compared T-cell repertoires in thyroid tissue and in blood from about 6 Graves' hyperthyroidism patients. Once sampling was done, hyperthyroidism patients were given methimazole at a starting dose of 30 mg daily, whereas ophthalmopathy patients were given high-dose intravenous methylprednisolone. Libraries were constructed in a second round of multiplex PCR, after which size selection and purification were performed. The libraries were sequenced on an Illumina HiSeq2000 using paired-end 100 bp reads. Raw data were processed with SOAPnuke, discarding reads with adapters, uncalled bases, mean Phred below 15, or no exact constant-primer or identifier match. COPE v1.2.5 was used to merge the high-quality paired reads, and each unique nucleotide sequence was defined as a clonotype. MiTCR v1.1 was used to align clonotypes to the IMGT TRBV, TRBD and TRBJ reference segments. Analysis was restricted to V-J combinations with a frequency above 0.0001, which covered about 99% of repertoires. A TCS score was defined as the ratio of F50 (clonal expansion) to E x V (chaos), with BLOSUM62-based TCRdist applied between CDR3 peptides within each V-J. Welch's t-statistics and random forest reduced around 510 V-J features to roughly 13, which were used in a naive Bayes classifier (R e1071). No statistical method was used to fix the sample size in advance, and group allocation was not hidden from the investigators. The paper reports TCR Vbeta CDR3 sequencing of some 140 peripheral blood samples: approximately 41 ophthalmopathy, roughly 80 hyperthyroidism and around 17 progressor patients.

This chain is built from TRBV29-1 and TRBJ1-6; D gene: possibly TRBD1, on 6 matching bases. The receptor's source is a woman aged 18-29 years with Graves disease. Donor details come from another sample of the same person, matched by shared clones. The sequencing here drew on peripheral blood mononuclear cells (PBMCs), taken at new diagnosis, from a patient treated with antithyroid drugs. At the DNA level, the sequence is TGCAGCGTTCAACTTGGACAGACTAATTCACCCCTCCACTTT. Its product reads: CSVQLGQTNSPLHF. The variable domain in full, with residues beyond the CDR3 obtained from the reference TRBV29-1 and TRBJ1-6 genes, is SAVISQKPSRDICQRGTSLTIQCQVDSQVTMMFWYRQQPGQSLTLIATANQGSEATYESGFVIDKFPISRPNLTFSTLTVSNMSPEDSSIYLCSVQLGQTNSPLHFGNGTRLTVT.